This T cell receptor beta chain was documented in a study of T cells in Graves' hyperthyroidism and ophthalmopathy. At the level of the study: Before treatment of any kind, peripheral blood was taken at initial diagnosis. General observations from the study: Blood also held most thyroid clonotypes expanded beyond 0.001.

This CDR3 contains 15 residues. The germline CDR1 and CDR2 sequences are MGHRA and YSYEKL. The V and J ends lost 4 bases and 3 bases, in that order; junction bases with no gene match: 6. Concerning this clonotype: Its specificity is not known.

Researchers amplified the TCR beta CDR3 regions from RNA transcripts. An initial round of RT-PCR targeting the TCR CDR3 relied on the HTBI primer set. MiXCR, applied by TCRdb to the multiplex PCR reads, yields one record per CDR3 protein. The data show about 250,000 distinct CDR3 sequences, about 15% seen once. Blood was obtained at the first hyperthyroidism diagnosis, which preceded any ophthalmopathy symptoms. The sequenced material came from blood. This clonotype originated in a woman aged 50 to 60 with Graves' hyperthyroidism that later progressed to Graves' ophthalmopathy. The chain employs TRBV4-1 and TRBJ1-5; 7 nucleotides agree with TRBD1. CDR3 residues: CASSLPGQDNQPQHF. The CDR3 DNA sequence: TGCGCCAGCAGCCTACCCGGACAGGACAATCAGCCCCAGCATTTT.